This T cell receptor (beta chain) was captured by sequencing in a study of Graves' ophthalmopathy and Graves' hyperthyroidism (dated by TCRdb to 2016 to 2018). Describing the broader study: A patient counted as having stable hyperthyroidism if there was no progression to ophthalmopathy within 18 months of follow-up. To tell Graves' ophthalmopathy apart from Graves' hyperthyroidism, and to predict which patients would progress to ophthalmopathy, the study relied on TCR beta repertoire signatures. In total, around 130 blood samples were TCR-sequenced: fewer than 50 ophthalmopathy, under 85 hyperthyroidism and roughly 17 hyperthyroidism-to-ophthalmopathy patients. To explore V-J signatures that separate ophthalmopathy from hyperthyroidism, a discovery set of fewer than 110 patients was enrolled, consisting of 40 to 45 with ophthalmopathy and around 60 with stable hyperthyroidism. An independent validation cohort comprised 18 hyperthyroidism patients and over 15 patients who later progressed from hyperthyroidism to ophthalmopathy. In over 5 hyperthyroidism patients, the T-cell repertoire of thyroid tissue was compared with the T-cell repertoire of blood. Following sampling, methimazole starting at 30 mg daily was administered to hyperthyroidism patients, and high-dose intravenous methylprednisolone was administered to ophthalmopathy patients.

For repertoire sequencing, TCR beta CDR3 regions were amplified from RNA transcripts. A first-round RT-PCR used HTBI primers with the Qiagen OneStep RT-PCR kit, followed by a second-round multiplex PCR, size selection and purification. Libraries were sequenced on an Illumina HiSeq2000 using paired-end 100 bp reads. The paper's data handling went like this. SOAPnuke was used for read processing, and reads with adapters, uncalled bases, a mean Phred below 15, or no exact constant-primer or identifier match were discarded. COPE v1.2.5 was used to merge the high-quality paired reads. Clonotypes were defined as unique nucleotide sequences and were aligned to IMGT TRB V, D and J references using MiTCR v1.1. The analysis was limited to V-J combinations with a frequency above 0.0001, which together covered 99.2% of repertoires. For each V-J combination, a TCR clonal expansion and chaos score was defined as F50 clonal expansion divided by the chaos observed in the TCRdist matrix. Features were reduced by Welch's t-statistics and random forest to approximately 13 V-J combinations, which fed a naive Bayes classifier. The Morisita-Horn index was used to measure how similar the thyroid and blood repertoires were. Through fastp at Q25 and MiXCR, TCRdb rebuilt clones from the public reads, retaining in-frame beta chains. Every distinct CDR3 protein forms one entry, paired with its most common genes and DNA. TCRdb, not the authors, supplied the V and J calls. The sample records more than 1,000,000 distinct CDR3 sequences, 35% to 45% of which are singletons. The ten largest clones take up roughly 11% of the sample.

Patients with hyperthyroidism were aged 18 to 65 years, had been newly diagnosed, and had a disease duration of less than 2 months. Anyone with other autoimmune diseases, uncontrolled infections, pregnancy or lactation was excluded from the study. Diagnosis relied on clinical symptoms, serum thyroxine, TRAb, thyroid ultrasound and orbital computed tomography. Trizol reagent was used to extract the total RNA, and its quality was then checked on an Agilent 2100 Bioanalyzer. Inclusive of the bounding cysteine and phenylalanine, the CDR3 is 14 residues long. Only the CDR3 region is kept as DNA, spanning 42 bases read in frame from base 1. V drops 7 bases and J drops 4 bases, leaving 16 bases in between. The germline V gene sets CDR1 to SNHLY and CDR2 to FYNNEI. Notes on this clonotype: Its antigen remains unidentified. Base qualities are missing; no much larger clone stands one base away.

What the study reported, not specific to this receptor: In validation, the model predicted ophthalmopathy progression with about 70% sensitivity and about 73% specificity; roughly 12 predicted patients were CT-confirmed with GO in a median of around 6.5 months. The 13-signature model separated ophthalmopathy from stable hyperthyroidism with approximately 90% sensitivity and roughly 84% specificity in cross-validation, and 80%/75% in the test set. Most expanded thyroid clonotypes with a frequency above 0.001 also appeared in blood, which suggests that blood repertoires may reflect the immune response in the thyroid. Sample size was not predetermined statistically, and investigators were not blinded to group allocation.

Sequencing input: peripheral blood or thyroid tissue (not recorded which). The chain was built from TRBV2 and TRBJ2-5, with TRBD2 perhaps the D gene, on 7 matching bases. The origin of this receptor is an adult man with Graves' hyperthyroidism. The bases are TGTGCCAGCAATGCGGGGGCGAGCCGAGAGACCCAGTACTTC. It encodes CASNAGASRETQYF.